Each of the 4 T cell receptor beta chains below was sequenced from the same sample in a study of CD8 T cells in Susac syndrome. With random hexamers, reverse transcription was performed on about 0.5 to 1 ug of RNA. TCRdb redid the calling of the immunoSEQ multiplex PCR reads with MiXCR, one entry per CDR3 protein. The table has about 400,000 distinct CDR3 sequences, about 85% seen once; the top ten hold approximately 0.11%. Sequenced: CD8+ T cells from PBMCs. Receptors were obtained from a human donor with multiple sclerosis.

This chain joins TRBV19 and TRBJ1-1; D is ambiguous. The germline V gene has CDR1 LNHDA and CDR2 SQIVND (reference sequence). V lost 0 bases and J 5 bases, leaving 4 bases between the germline ends. This CDR3 has 12 amino acids. The CDR3 bases are TGTGCCAGTAGTATAGAGGGAACTGAAGCTTTCTTT. It is translated as CASSIEGTEAFF.

The chain joins TRBV19 to TRBJ2-3; TRBD2 is a possible D gene (6 bases). Germline assignment: CDR1 LNHDA and CDR2 SQIVND (reference sequence). Trimming removed 6 bases at V and 3 bases at J, with 13 bases between. There are 14 residues in the CDR3. As DNA, the CDR3 is TGTGCCAGTAGAACGGGAGAAAGAACAGATACGCAGTATTTT. Translation: CASRTGERTDTQYF.

This clonotype was detected only a few times. The chain joins TRBV19 to TRBJ1-1; 7 bases match TRBD1. The CDR3 contains 16 residues. CDR1 is LNHDA, CDR2 SQIVND, per germline (reference sequence). The V gene end was trimmed by 0 bases and the J gene end by 3 bases; junction bases not matched to a gene: 7. The CDR3 sequence: CASSIDPDRDHTEAFF. The CDR3 nucleotides are TGTGCCAGTAGTATAGACCCCGACAGGGACCACACTGAAGCTTTCTTT.

The chain couples TRBV2 to TRBJ1-5, with a tentative D call TRBD1 (5 bases). The CDR3 spans 15 residues. V was shortened by 3 bases and J by 2 bases, with 11 bases between the two germline ends. From germline, CDR1 is SNHLY and CDR2 FYNNEI. In nucleotides, the CDR3 is TGTGCCAGCAGTGACGCTGCGACAGGCAATCAGCCCCAGCATTTT. As protein: CASSDAATGNQPQHF.